This entry concerns a single T cell receptor (beta chain). The data were taken from a study of patients and donors after allogeneic stem cell transplantation. The CDR3 is 15 residues long. CDR1 and CDR2 (germline): SGHVS, FNYEAQ. V lost 5 bases and J lost 1; bases outside the gene matches: 4. TCRdb itself ran the RT-PCR reads through MiXCR, one entry per CDR3 protein. The sample lists around 170,000 distinct CDR3 sequences; more than 20% were seen once. The rearrangement uses TRBV7-6 and TRBJ2-1, with 8 bases aligning to TRBD1. The sequenced sample was blood, either unsorted or a sorted T cell fraction (not recorded which). This TCR was recovered from a human donor who was either an allogeneic HSCT recipient or a stem cell or donor lymphocyte infusion donor (not recorded which). It is not recorded whose cells these are; they may come from a transplant donor. Written as DNA, the CDR3 is TGTGCCAGCAGCGAACAGGGGGATTCCTACAATGAGCAGTTCTTC. The encoded protein is CASSEQGDSYNEQFF.